These T cell receptor beta chains were read from a single sample in a study of blood T cell repertoires in COVID-19. The table came from immunoSEQ multiplex PCR; TCRdb's copy has only in-frame clones and leaves some out. Here the sample spans 150,000 to 200,000 clones, under 80% being singletons. Input material: peripheral blood. Receptors were obtained from a man in his fifties or sixties who had recovered from COVID-19. CDR3s include the opening cysteine and the closing phenylalanine or tryptophan. The D gene is left open where the match is weak. Size values are once, few and many counts, or a class for expanded clones, and some rows have none.

J,V,size,D,CDR3,DNA
TRBJ1-1,TRBV5-1,-,-,CASSFGQTGEAFF,TGCGCCAGCAGCTTCGGTCAGACTGGTGAAGCTTTCTTT
TRBJ2-3,TRBV4-1,-,-,CASSQEVARSTDTQYF,TGCGCCAGCAGCCAAGAAGTGGCTAGGAGCACAGATACGCAGTATTTT
TRBJ2-5,TRBV2,-,TRBD1,CATRDRGWGETQYF,TGTGCCACAAGGGACAGGGGATGGGGAGAGACCCAGTACTTC
TRBJ2-2,TRBV2,-,TRBD1,CASIQRQGWSGELFF,TGTGCCAGTATCCAGAGACAGGGGTGGTCCGGGGAGCTGTTTTTT
TRBJ1-2,TRBV30,-,-,CATNSVRGYGYTF,TGTGCCACTAATTCAGTACGGGGGTATGGCTACACCTTC
TRBJ2-7,TRBV15,-,-,CATSRTGTAYEQYF,TGTGCCACCAGCAGGACGGGAACGGCCTACGAGCAGTACTTC
TRBJ2-6,TRBV6-2/TRBV6-3,-,-,CASSAYGDETGANVLTF,TGTGCCAGCAGTGCATATGGAGACGAGACTGGGGCCAACGTCCTGACTTTC
TRBJ2-1,TRBV6-1,few,-,CASSETVGNEQFF,TGTGCCAGCAGTGAAACGGTCGGGAATGAGCAGTTCTTC
TRBJ1-6,TRBV28,-,-,CASSLGRSNSPLHF,TGTGCCAGCAGTTTGGGCAGGTCCAATTCACCCCTCCACTTT
TRBJ2-3,TRBV28,-,TRBD2,CASSPGTSGPFSDF,TGTGCCAGCAGTCCCGGGACTAGCGGACCTTTTTCGGATTTT
TRBJ2-5,TRBV7-9,-,-,CASSSNGETQYF,TGTGCCAGCAGCTCCAACGGAGAGACCCAGTACTTC
TRBJ2-7,TRBV7-2,-,-,CASSLVSYEQYF,TGTGCCAGCAGCTTAGTCAGCTACGAGCAGTACTTC
TRBJ1-2,TRBV28,-,TRBD1,CASSIQPGQVYGYTF,TGTGCCAGCAGCATACAACCGGGACAGGTGTATGGCTACACCTTC
TRBJ1-2,TRBV6-6,few,TRBD1,CASSLDRRGYGYTF,TGTGCCAGCAGTCTGGACAGGCGAGGCTATGGCTACACCTTC
TRBJ1-3,TRBV18,-,TRBD1,CASSPGTGVGNTIYF,TGTGCCAGCTCACCCGGGACAGGGGTTGGAAACACCATATATTTT
TRBJ2-3,TRBV2,-,-,CASRQGRTDTQYF,TGTGCCAGCAGACAGGGTCGGACAGATACGCAGTATTTT
TRBJ2-7,TRBV5-5,-,TRBD2,CASSTGLAGSVVDEQYF,TGTGCCAGCAGCACCGGACTAGCGGGATCAGTAGTGGACGAGCAGTACTTC
TRBJ1-5,TRBV30,-,-,CAWSVLTGNQPQHF,TGTGCCTGGAGTGTACTTACAGGCAATCAGCCCCAGCATTTT
TRBJ1-1,TRBV19,once,TRBD1,CASTQGAANTEAFF,TGTGCCAGTACTCAGGGGGCAGCGAACACTGAAGCTTTCTTT
TRBJ1-2,TRBV10-3,-,-,CAIRQHGYTF,TGTGCCATACGACAGCATGGCTACACCTTC
TRBJ1-1,TRBV30,-,-,CAWSEERFGGTDTEAFF,TGTGCCTGGAGCGAGGAGCGCTTTGGAGGGACCGACACTGAAGCTTTCTTT
TRBJ1-1,TRBV4-2,few,-,CATRRGNTEAFF,TGTGCCACCCGTCGGGGGAACACTGAAGCTTTCTTT
TRBJ1-1,TRBV7-2,-,-,CASSPAWGIMNTEAFF,TGTGCCAGCAGCCCCGCGTGGGGCATAATGAACACTGAAGCTTTCTTT
TRBJ2-1,TRBV11-3,-,TRBD2,CASSLVTSGDRNEQFF,TGTGCCAGCAGCTTAGTGACTAGCGGGGACCGCAATGAGCAGTTCTTC
TRBJ2-2,TRBV5-1,-,-,CASNTDRRLGKNTGELFF,TGCGCCAGCAACACCGACAGGCGTTTAGGTAAGAACACCGGGGAGCTGTTTTTT
TRBJ1-1,TRBV24-1,once,-,CATSGDSRNTEAFF,TGTGCCACCAGTGGTGACAGTCGCAACACTGAAGCTTTCTTT
TRBJ2-2,TRBV20-1,-,TRBD1,CSASEDRGTGELFF,TGCAGTGCTAGTGAAGACAGGGGCACCGGGGAGCTGTTTTTT
TRBJ1-4,TRBV2,-,-,CASIRGTGNEKLFF,TGTGCCAGCATCCGGGGGACGGGTAATGAAAAACTGTTTTTT
TRBJ2-2,TRBV19,-,-,CASSTPRRGAGTGELFF,TGTGCCAGTAGTACCCCCCGCCGGGGAGCGGGCACCGGGGAGCTGTTTTTT
TRBJ2-7,TRBV5-1,few,-,CASTSPSGYEQYF,TGCGCCAGCACCTCGCCTTCAGGCTACGAGCAGTACTTC
TRBJ1-2,TRBV18,-,-,CASSPGSGVSGYTF,TGTGCCAGCTCACCAGGATCAGGGGTTAGTGGCTACACCTTC
TRBJ2-3,TRBV7-8,few,TRBD2,CASSSLAGVTDTQYF,TGTGCCAGCAGCTCACTAGCGGGAGTGACAGATACGCAGTATTTT
TRBJ1-2,TRBV11-2,-,-,CASSLVVTDNYGYTF,TGTGCCAGCAGCTTAGTAGTAACAGACAACTATGGCTACACCTTC
TRBJ1-5,TRBV29-1,-,TRBD1,CSVKGTGDQPQHF,TGCAGCGTCAAGGGGACAGGAGATCAGCCCCAGCATTTT
TRBJ2-3,TRBV11-2,-,-,CASSLEPRDTQYF,TGTGCCAGCAGCTTAGAGCCGAGGGATACGCAGTATTTT
TRBJ1-6,TRBV14,-,-,CASSQVRGSPLHF,TGTGCCAGCAGCCAAGTTAGGGGTTCACCCCTCCACTTT
TRBJ2-3,TRBV5-1,once,-,CASTHLEPSTDTQYF,TGCGCCAGCACCCACTTAGAACCTAGCACAGATACGCAGTATTTT
TRBJ2-5,TRBV7-9,-,TRBD2,CASSSIAGRETQYF,TGTGCCAGCAGCTCCATAGCGGGGAGGGAGACCCAGTACTTC
TRBJ2-3,TRBV2,-,TRBD2,CASSPTSGRVDTQYF,TGTGCCAGCAGTCCGACTAGCGGGAGAGTTGATACGCAGTATTTT
TRBJ2-5,TRBV19,once,-,CASSVQRDGTQYF,TGTGCCAGTAGTGTCCAGCGTGACGGGACCCAGTACTTC
TRBJ1-1,TRBV5-5,-,-,CASSFGAEAFF,TGTGCCAGCAGCTTCGGGGCTGAAGCTTTCTTT
TRBJ2-7,TRBV7-3,-,TRBD2,CASSSALNSGRASRSMDEQYF,TGTGCCAGCAGCTCCGCCCTGAATAGCGGGAGGGCGTCGCGGTCCATGGACGAGCAGTACTTC
TRBJ2-3,TRBV27,-,TRBD1,CASRGTGGIDTQYF,TGTGCCAGCAGGGGGACAGGGGGTATAGATACGCAGTATTTT
TRBJ2-7,TRBV7-9,few,-,CASSSFPRSSYEQYF,TGTGCCAGCAGCTCCTTCCCCCGGTCATCATACGAGCAGTACTTC
TRBJ2-3,TRBV19,-,-,CASSTGTASTDTQYF,TGTGCCAGTAGTACCGGGACTGCTAGCACAGATACGCAGTATTTT
TRBJ2-5,TRBV7-3,-,TRBD1,CASSSGQGRQETQYF,TGTGCCAGCAGCTCCGGACAGGGGAGGCAAGAGACCCAGTACTTC
TRBJ2-3,TRBV6-2/TRBV6-3,-,TRBD1,CASSYEGAVTDTQYF,TGTGCCAGCAGTTATGAGGGGGCGGTCACAGATACGCAGTATTTT
TRBJ1-2,TRBV5-1,few,-,CASSIGANYGYTF,TGCGCCAGCAGCATCGGAGCTAACTATGGCTACACCTTC
TRBJ1-2,TRBV27,once,TRBD1,CASSSVTGGGDYGYTF,TGTGCCAGCAGTTCTGTGACAGGGGGCGGGGACTATGGCTACACCTTC
TRBJ1-6,TRBV6-5,-,-,CASSYPSFRGNSPLHF,TGTGCCAGCAGTTACCCGTCGTTCCGGGGTAATTCACCCCTCCACTTT
TRBJ2-1,TRBV10-2,-,TRBD2,CASTKHLAGDYNEQFF,TGCGCCAGCACGAAACATCTAGCGGGAGATTACAATGAGCAGTTCTTC
TRBJ2-3,TRBV7-8,-,-,CASSRGSGASTDTQYF,TGTGCCAGCAGCCGAGGGAGTGGGGCTAGCACAGATACGCAGTATTTT
TRBJ2-7,TRBV6-5,-,TRBD1,CASSRDRGSHEQYF,TGTGCCAGCAGCCGGGACAGGGGTTCCCACGAGCAGTACTTC
TRBJ2-1,TRBV9,-,-,CASSVVVLAVHNEQFF,TGTGCCAGCAGCGTAGTCGTACTAGCAGTACACAATGAGCAGTTCTTC
TRBJ2-1,TRBV11-2,-,-,CASSLATHNEQFF,TGTGCCAGCAGCTTAGCTACGCACAATGAGCAGTTCTTC
TRBJ1-6,TRBV30,-,TRBD1,CAWKYRDRDNSPLHF,TGTGCCTGGAAATACCGGGACAGGGATAATTCACCCCTCCACTTT
TRBJ2-5,TRBV7-8,-,TRBD2,CASSLLAGDVETQYF,TGTGCCAGCAGCTTACTAGCGGGAGATGTGGAGACCCAGTACTTC
TRBJ1-2,TRBV6-5,few,-,CASSTTPGNYGYTF,TGTGCCAGCAGTACTACTCCTGGGAACTATGGCTACACCTTC
TRBJ1-5,TRBV6-5,-,-,CASPVGNQPQHF,TGTGCCAGCCCGGTAGGCAATCAGCCCCAGCATTTT
TRBJ2-1,TRBV11-2,few,-,CASSALNEQFF,TGTGCCAGCAGCGCCCTAAATGAGCAGTTCTTC